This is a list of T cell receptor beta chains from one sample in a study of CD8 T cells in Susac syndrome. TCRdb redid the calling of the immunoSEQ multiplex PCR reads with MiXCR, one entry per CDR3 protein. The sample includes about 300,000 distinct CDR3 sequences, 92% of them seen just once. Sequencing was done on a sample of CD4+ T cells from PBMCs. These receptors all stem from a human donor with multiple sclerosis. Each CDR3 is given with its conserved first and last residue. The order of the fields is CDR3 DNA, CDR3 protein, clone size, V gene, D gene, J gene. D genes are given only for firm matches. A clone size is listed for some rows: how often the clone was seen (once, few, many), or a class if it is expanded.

CDR3nt: TGCGCCAGCAGCTTCAGCGGGGGCGGATCACCCCTCCACTTT
CDR3aa: CASSFSGGGSPLHF
abundance: .
v_gene: TRBV5-1
d_gene: .
j_gene: TRBJ1-6

CDR3nt: TGCGCCAGCAGCGAAAGGACCGGTAGCTCTGGGGCCAACGTCCTGACTTTC
CDR3aa: CASSERTGSSGANVLTF
abundance: once
v_gene: TRBV5-1
d_gene: .
j_gene: TRBJ2-6

CDR3nt: TGCGCCAGCAGCTCCGACATCCCCCTAGCCGGGGAGCTGTTTTTT
CDR3aa: CASSSDIPLAGELFF
abundance: .
v_gene: TRBV5-1
d_gene: .
j_gene: TRBJ2-2

CDR3nt: TGTGCCAGCAATTCCCCGGGAGCAACTAATGAAAAACTGTTTTTT
CDR3aa: CASNSPGATNEKLFF
abundance: .
v_gene: TRBV2
d_gene: .
j_gene: TRBJ1-4

CDR3nt: TGCGCCAGCAGTCACGGGACAGGGGTTAATGAAAAACTGTTTTTT
CDR3aa: CASSHGTGVNEKLFF
abundance: .
v_gene: TRBV23-1
d_gene: TRBD1
j_gene: TRBJ1-4

CDR3nt: TGTGCCAGCTCACCACTCCCGGTTGGTACTCGGCGAGAGACCCAGTACTTC
CDR3aa: CASSPLPVGTRRETQYF
abundance: .
v_gene: TRBV18
d_gene: .
j_gene: TRBJ2-5

CDR3nt: TGTGCCAGCAGCACCAAAGGACAGGGTCGCAATCAGCCCCAGCATTTT
CDR3aa: CASSTKGQGRNQPQHF
abundance: .
v_gene: TRBV5-6
d_gene: TRBD1
j_gene: TRBJ1-5

CDR3nt: TGCGCCAGCAGTCGTAGGGGCGAATGCTACACCTTC
CDR3aa: CASSRRGECYTF
abundance: .
v_gene: TRBV23-1
d_gene: .
j_gene: TRBJ1-2

CDR3nt: TGTGCCAGTACGGGGGCCAGGACAGATACGCAGTATTTT
CDR3aa: CASTGARTDTQYF
abundance: .
v_gene: TRBV19
d_gene: .
j_gene: TRBJ2-3

CDR3nt: TGCAGCGGGCGGGGGGACAGCTATACGCAGTATTTT
CDR3aa: CSGRGDSYTQYF
abundance: .
v_gene: TRBV29-1
d_gene: .
j_gene: TRBJ2-3

CDR3nt: TGTGCCAGTAGTGGTGGGATTAATCAGCCCCAGCATTTT
CDR3aa: CASSGGINQPQHF
abundance: few
v_gene: TRBV19
d_gene: .
j_gene: TRBJ1-5

CDR3nt: TGTGCCAGCATGGAGGGCGGGTGGGCAGATACGCAGTATTTT
CDR3aa: CASMEGGWADTQYF
abundance: .
v_gene: TRBV25-1
d_gene: .
j_gene: TRBJ2-3

CDR3nt: TGTGCCAGCATTCGGACTAGCGGGGGTGGCACAGATACGCAGTATTTT
CDR3aa: CASIRTSGGGTDTQYF
abundance: .
v_gene: TRBV6-1
d_gene: TRBD2
j_gene: TRBJ2-3

CDR3nt: TGTGCCACCAGCAGAGACCAGACCCAAGGGGGCTACACCTTC
CDR3aa: CATSRDQTQGGYTF
abundance: .
v_gene: TRBV15
d_gene: .
j_gene: TRBJ1-2

CDR3nt: TGTGCCAGCAGTCCCCGTAGCGGGGGAAGCCAAAACATTCAGTACTTC
CDR3aa: CASSPRSGGSQNIQYF
abundance: .
v_gene: TRBV27
d_gene: TRBD2
j_gene: TRBJ2-4

CDR3nt: TGCAGTGCTAGGGCTGACAGGGGGCGCGTCGAGCAGTACTTC
CDR3aa: CSARADRGRVEQYF
abundance: once
v_gene: TRBV20-1
d_gene: TRBD1
j_gene: TRBJ2-7

CDR3nt: TGCGCCAGCGAACTAGCGCGCCACACCGGGGAGCTGTTTTTT
CDR3aa: CASELARHTGELFF
abundance: .
v_gene: TRBV10-2
d_gene: TRBD2
j_gene: TRBJ2-2

CDR3nt: TGCAGCGTTGGGGACAGGGGGAATTCACCCCTCCACTTT
CDR3aa: CSVGDRGNSPLHF
abundance: .
v_gene: TRBV29-1
d_gene: TRBD1
j_gene: TRBJ1-6

CDR3nt: TGTGCCAGCAGTTCCTCTAGCGGGAGAGGCGAGCAGTACTTC
CDR3aa: CASSSSSGRGEQYF
abundance: .
v_gene: TRBV27
d_gene: TRBD2
j_gene: TRBJ2-7

CDR3nt: TGTGCCTGGAGTACTCGGACAGGTTACACTGAAGCTTTCTTT
CDR3aa: CAWSTRTGYTEAFF
abundance: .
v_gene: TRBV30
d_gene: TRBD1
j_gene: TRBJ1-1

CDR3nt: TGTGCCAGCAGCCGGACGGGGACAGTCTATGGCTACACCTTC
CDR3aa: CASSRTGTVYGYTF
abundance: .
v_gene: TRBV7-2
d_gene: TRBD1
j_gene: TRBJ1-2

CDR3nt: TGTGCCAGCTCCCCGACAGAGAACACTGAAGCTTTCTTT
CDR3aa: CASSPTENTEAFF
abundance: few
v_gene: TRBV18
d_gene: .
j_gene: TRBJ1-1

CDR3nt: TGTGCCAGCAGGGACAGGGGGCACAGTGAAGCTTTCTTT
CDR3aa: CASRDRGHSEAFF
abundance: .
v_gene: TRBV11-3
d_gene: TRBD1
j_gene: TRBJ1-1

CDR3nt: TGTGCCAGCAGTTACCGAACCGGGGAGCTGTTTTTT
CDR3aa: CASSYRTGELFF
abundance: .
v_gene: TRBV6-5
d_gene: .
j_gene: TRBJ2-2

CDR3nt: TGTGCCAGCAGACCTAGCTGGACAGCCAAGAACTATGGCTACACCTTC
CDR3aa: CASRPSWTAKNYGYTF
abundance: .
v_gene: TRBV21-1
d_gene: .
j_gene: TRBJ1-2

CDR3nt: TGTGCCAGCAGTGAAGTCTTGGGCAGAAACACTGAAGCTTTCTTT
CDR3aa: CASSEVLGRNTEAFF
abundance: .
v_gene: TRBV2
d_gene: .
j_gene: TRBJ1-1

CDR3nt: TGTGCCAGCAGTGAGGGACAGGGGGTGGCCCCTCACTTGTTCTTC
CDR3aa: CASSEGQGVAPHLFF
abundance: .
v_gene: TRBV2
d_gene: TRBD1
j_gene: TRBJ2-1

CDR3nt: TGCAGTGCCAGACTGCCCTCCCCGGGACTACCTCTTAATGAGCAGTTCTTC
CDR3aa: CSARLPSPGLPLNEQFF
abundance: .
v_gene: TRBV20-1
d_gene: TRBD2
j_gene: TRBJ2-1

CDR3nt: TGCGCCAGCAGCCCCTCGCGAGCGGGGACAACCGGGGAGCTGTTTTTT
CDR3aa: CASSPSRAGTTGELFF
abundance: once
v_gene: TRBV5-1
d_gene: .
j_gene: TRBJ2-2

CDR3nt: TGCAGCGTTGGTATAACGAGCAGGCGGGGAGAGCAGTTCTTC
CDR3aa: CSVGITSRRGEQFF
abundance: .
v_gene: TRBV29-1
d_gene: .
j_gene: TRBJ2-1

CDR3nt: TGTGCCAGCAGCGTAGGGGCTAGCGGGAGCGGCCAAGAGACCCAGTACTTC
CDR3aa: CASSVGASGSGQETQYF
abundance: .
v_gene: TRBV9
d_gene: TRBD2
j_gene: TRBJ2-5

CDR3nt: TGTGCCAGCTCACCGGGGGACAATCTCTCCTATGGCTACACCTTC
CDR3aa: CASSPGDNLSYGYTF
abundance: .
v_gene: TRBV18
d_gene: .
j_gene: TRBJ1-2

CDR3nt: TGCGCCAGCAGCTTGAATGGGGGCCAAGCTTTCTTT
CDR3aa: CASSLNGGQAFF
abundance: .
v_gene: TRBV5-1
d_gene: .
j_gene: TRBJ1-1

CDR3nt: TGTGCCAGCAGCTTATCGGCCTTGAACATAGGGTTGGGCACTGAAGCTTTCTTT
CDR3aa: CASSLSALNIGLGTEAFF
abundance: .
v_gene: TRBV7-9
d_gene: .
j_gene: TRBJ1-1

CDR3nt: TGTGCCAGCAGCTTGGTACCCAGCGAGCAGTACTTC
CDR3aa: CASSLVPSEQYF
abundance: .
v_gene: TRBV13
d_gene: .
j_gene: TRBJ2-7

CDR3nt: TGCGCCAGCAGTGAGTCGGACAGAAATCAGCCCCAGCATTTT
CDR3aa: CASSESDRNQPQHF
abundance: .
v_gene: TRBV10-2
d_gene: .
j_gene: TRBJ1-5

CDR3nt: TGTGCCAGCAGCCATGGGAGGGCGAACACCGGGGAGCTGTTTTTT
CDR3aa: CASSHGRANTGELFF
abundance: .
v_gene: TRBV7-2
d_gene: TRBD2
j_gene: TRBJ2-2

CDR3nt: TGCGCCAGCAGCCATGGGGACGGAGCGACGTACAATGAGCAGTTCTTC
CDR3aa: CASSHGDGATYNEQFF
abundance: .
v_gene: TRBV5-1
d_gene: .
j_gene: TRBJ2-1

CDR3nt: TGTGCCACCAGTGATTTTCGGGAGGCCAAAAACATTCAGTACTTC
CDR3aa: CATSDFREAKNIQYF
abundance: .
v_gene: TRBV24-1
d_gene: .
j_gene: TRBJ2-4

CDR3nt: TGTGCCAGCGGGGAGGGGGCGAGGGACACTGAAGCTTTCTTT
CDR3aa: CASGEGARDTEAFF
abundance: few
v_gene: TRBV11-2
d_gene: TRBD1
j_gene: TRBJ1-1

CDR3nt: TGTGCCAGCAGAACCGGGACTAGCATCAATGAGCAGTTCTTC
CDR3aa: CASRTGTSINEQFF
abundance: .
v_gene: TRBV2
d_gene: TRBD2
j_gene: TRBJ2-1

CDR3nt: TGTGCCACCAGTGACAGCCGGGACAGGGGAGGTAACTATGGCTACACCTTC
CDR3aa: CATSDSRDRGGNYGYTF
abundance: .
v_gene: TRBV24-1
d_gene: TRBD1
j_gene: TRBJ1-2

CDR3nt: TGTGCCACGGGATTTAGCCGGGTTTCCTACGAGCAGTACTTC
CDR3aa: CATGFSRVSYEQYF
abundance: .
v_gene: TRBV15
d_gene: .
j_gene: TRBJ2-7

CDR3nt: TGTGCCAGCAGCCCCAGGGACAGGTTGAACTATGGCTACACCTTC
CDR3aa: CASSPRDRLNYGYTF
abundance: .
v_gene: TRBV3-1
d_gene: TRBD1
j_gene: TRBJ1-2

CDR3nt: TGTGCCAGCGAGGACAGGGGCAGCACAGATACGCAGTATTTT
CDR3aa: CASEDRGSTDTQYF
abundance: .
v_gene: TRBV3-1
d_gene: TRBD1
j_gene: TRBJ2-3

CDR3nt: TGTGCCAGCTCACTAACGGACGTGACCGGGGAGCTGTTTTTT
CDR3aa: CASSLTDVTGELFF
abundance: .
v_gene: TRBV18
d_gene: .
j_gene: TRBJ2-2

CDR3nt: TGTGCCAGCAGCCAAGACCCAGGGGGCATGGGTCAGCCCCAGCATTTT
CDR3aa: CASSQDPGGMGQPQHF
abundance: .
v_gene: TRBV3-1
d_gene: TRBD1
j_gene: TRBJ1-5

CDR3nt: TGTGCCAGCAGCCTCGAACAGAGCACTGAAGCTTTCTTT
CDR3aa: CASSLEQSTEAFF
abundance: .
v_gene: TRBV9
d_gene: .
j_gene: TRBJ1-1

CDR3nt: TGTGCCAGCAGCCCCCCAGGGGCTGGTAATTCACCCCTCCACTTT
CDR3aa: CASSPPGAGNSPLHF
abundance: .
v_gene: TRBV7-9
d_gene: .
j_gene: TRBJ1-6

CDR3nt: TGTGCCAGCAGTTCCAATCTAGCGGGAGTTGGCGAGCAGTACTTC
CDR3aa: CASSSNLAGVGEQYF
abundance: .
v_gene: TRBV6-2/TRBV6-3
d_gene: TRBD2
j_gene: TRBJ2-7

CDR3nt: TGTGCCAGCAGCTTAGCAGGTTTCAACACTGAAGCTTTCTTT
CDR3aa: CASSLAGFNTEAFF
abundance: .
v_gene: TRBV11-2
d_gene: .
j_gene: TRBJ1-1

CDR3nt: TGTGCCAGCAGCTCCCGAAGGGCGGGATTTAGAGATACGCAGTATTTT
CDR3aa: CASSSRRAGFRDTQYF
abundance: .
v_gene: TRBV21-1
d_gene: .
j_gene: TRBJ2-3

CDR3nt: TGTGCCAGCAGCCAAGGGCCCGGCGTTTATAGCAATCAGCCCCAGCATTTT
CDR3aa: CASSQGPGVYSNQPQHF
abundance: .
v_gene: TRBV3-1
d_gene: .
j_gene: TRBJ1-5

CDR3nt: TGCAGCGTCCAGAACTATGGCTACACCTTC
CDR3aa: CSVQNYGYTF
abundance: .
v_gene: TRBV29-1
d_gene: .
j_gene: TRBJ1-2

CDR3nt: TGCGCCAGCAGCCAAAGCCTAGCGGTCTCCAAAGAGACCCAGTACTTC
CDR3aa: CASSQSLAVSKETQYF
abundance: .
v_gene: TRBV4-3
d_gene: TRBD2
j_gene: TRBJ2-5

CDR3nt: TGTGCCAGCAGCTTAGGCCCCTCGGGACAGAGATACGAGCAGTACTTC
CDR3aa: CASSLGPSGQRYEQYF
abundance: .
v_gene: TRBV7-2
d_gene: TRBD1
j_gene: TRBJ2-7

CDR3nt: TGTGCCAGCAGTTCCGCCCGGGGTCGGGCAGCCTACGAGCAGTACTTC
CDR3aa: CASSSARGRAAYEQYF
abundance: .
v_gene: TRBV6-6
d_gene: .
j_gene: TRBJ2-7

CDR3nt: TGCGCCAGCAGCTTCGGCAGGGACGGTGGGGAGCAGTACTTC
CDR3aa: CASSFGRDGGEQYF
abundance: .
v_gene: TRBV5-1
d_gene: .
j_gene: TRBJ2-7

CDR3nt: TGTGCCAGCAGCACTAGCAGGGGGGTCGGGGAGCTGTTTTTT
CDR3aa: CASSTSRGVGELFF
abundance: .
v_gene: TRBV9
d_gene: .
j_gene: TRBJ2-2

CDR3nt: TGTGCCAGTAGTATAGGGCCCCCTGCCAGGGGGCAGCCCCAGCATTTT
CDR3aa: CASSIGPPARGQPQHF
abundance: .
v_gene: TRBV19
d_gene: TRBD1
j_gene: TRBJ1-5